This is a list of T cell receptor beta chains from one sample in a study of blood T cell repertoires in COVID-19. TCRdb keeps only in-frame clones here, not all; method: immunoSEQ multiplex PCR. The sample lists 72,000 or so clones, about four fifths occurring once. The source material was peripheral blood. The receptors here all came from a man between 65 and 80 years old who had recovered from COVID-19. The CDR3 runs from the conserved cysteine through the conserved F or W. D genes are given only for firm matches. Not all rows give a size; the values are once, few, many and, for expanded clones, a class.

J: TRBJ2-7
V: TRBV9
D: TRBD1
size: NA
DNA: TGTGCCAGCAGCGCCCATGACAGGGGCCTCTACGAGCAGTACTTC
CDR3: CASSAHDRGLYEQYF

J: TRBJ1-2
V: TRBV18
D: TRBD1
size: once
DNA: TGTGCCAGCTCTCGACAGGGGGGAGGTTCGTTCTATGGCTACACCTTC
CDR3: CASSRQGGGSFYGYTF

J: TRBJ2-7
V: TRBV28
D: TRBD2
size: NA
DNA: TGTGCCAGCAGTTTTGTAGCGGGTCACTACGAGCAGTACTTC
CDR3: CASSFVAGHYEQYF

J: TRBJ1-5
V: TRBV10-2
D: NA
size: NA
DNA: TGCGCCAGCAGTGAGTCGTTTCGGGATCAGCCCCAGCATTTT
CDR3: CASSESFRDQPQHF

J: TRBJ1-6
V: TRBV9
D: TRBD1
size: NA
DNA: TGTGCCAGCAGCGCTACGGGGACAGAGAATTCACCCCTCCACTTT
CDR3: CASSATGTENSPLHF

J: TRBJ1-3
V: TRBV18
D: NA
size: NA
DNA: TGTGCCAGCTCACCCCCCGGGTTTGGCTCTGGAAACACCATATATTTT
CDR3: CASSPPGFGSGNTIYF

J: TRBJ1-1
V: TRBV5-4
D: NA
size: NA
DNA: TGTGCCAGCCTCGCCGGGGGATCCATGAACACTGAAGCTTTCTTT
CDR3: CASLAGGSMNTEAFF

J: TRBJ2-1
V: TRBV11-3
D: TRBD2
size: NA
DNA: TGTGCCAGCAGCTTAGATCCAGCGGGAGGGCTCAATGAGCAGTTCTTC
CDR3: CASSLDPAGGLNEQFF

J: TRBJ2-2
V: TRBV19
D: TRBD1
size: NA
DNA: TGTGCCAGCGGACAGGGGGTTAACACCGGGGAGCTGTTTTTT
CDR3: CASGQGVNTGELFF

J: TRBJ1-5
V: TRBV6-2/TRBV6-3
D: NA
size: NA
DNA: TGTGCCAGCAGTTACTACCGGGTGGGGGCTAGCAATCAGCCCCAGCATTTT
CDR3: CASSYYRVGASNQPQHF

J: TRBJ1-6
V: TRBV11-3
D: TRBD1
size: NA
DNA: TGTGCCAGCAGCTTCGGCGGGACAGAGAATTCACCCCTCCACTTT
CDR3: CASSFGGTENSPLHF

J: TRBJ2-1
V: TRBV7-2
D: NA
size: NA
DNA: TGTGCCAGCAGCCCCTCCGGGACAAGGACTAGGAATGAGCAGTTCTTC
CDR3: CASSPSGTRTRNEQFF

J: TRBJ1-3
V: TRBV9
D: TRBD1
size: NA
DNA: TGTGCCAGCAGGCCGGGACAGGGGCCAGGAAACACCATATATTTT
CDR3: CASRPGQGPGNTIYF

J: TRBJ1-6
V: TRBV7-2
D: NA
size: NA
DNA: TGTGCCAGCAGCTTAGACACCCCCTCCTATAATTCACCCCTCCACTTT
CDR3: CASSLDTPSYNSPLHF

J: TRBJ2-7
V: TRBV10-3
D: NA
size: NA
DNA: TGTGCCATCAGTGAGTCTGGTCGCGGGCCCCGCTCCTACGAGCAGTACTTC
CDR3: CAISESGRGPRSYEQYF

J: TRBJ1-5
V: TRBV27
D: TRBD1
size: NA
DNA: TGTGCCAGCAGTTTAGTAGGGGGCCGGGACAGGGAGCGGCCCCAGCATTTT
CDR3: CASSLVGGRDRERPQHF

J: TRBJ2-5
V: TRBV6-6
D: NA
size: NA
DNA: TGTGCCAGCAGCGGCCCGGCGGCAGTCAAAGAGACCCAGTACTTC
CDR3: CASSGPAAVKETQYF

J: TRBJ1-4
V: TRBV10-3
D: NA
size: NA
DNA: TGTGCCATCAGTGATTCCGGGACACCCAGGCTAGGAAAACTGTTTTTT
CDR3: CAISDSGTPRLGKLFF

J: TRBJ1-4
V: TRBV5-6
D: NA
size: NA
DNA: TGTGCCAGCAGCCAAAGGACAGCTACTAATGAAAAACTGTTTTTT
CDR3: CASSQRTATNEKLFF

J: TRBJ1-6
V: TRBV6-5
D: TRBD1
size: NA
DNA: TGTGCCAGCAGGCCCCCGGGACAGGGATCACCCCTCCACTTT
CDR3: CASRPPGQGSPLHF

J: TRBJ2-5
V: TRBV7-2
D: NA
size: NA
DNA: TGTGCCAGCAGCCCCGGACAGAGACAAGAGACCCAGTACTTC
CDR3: CASSPGQRQETQYF

J: TRBJ2-4
V: TRBV28
D: NA
size: NA
DNA: TGTGCCAGCAGCCCCGGGGTCGGCATTCAGTACTTC
CDR3: CASSPGVGIQYF

J: TRBJ1-1
V: TRBV3-1/TRBV3-2
D: NA
size: NA
DNA: TGTGCCAGCAGCCTAGTAGGGGGAACTGAAGCTTTCTTT
CDR3: CASSLVGGTEAFF

J: TRBJ1-2
V: TRBV13
D: NA
size: NA
DNA: TGTGCCAGCAGCTTAGGCCAAGACAGACCGAAGGGCTACACCTTC
CDR3: CASSLGQDRPKGYTF

J: TRBJ2-2
V: TRBV7-7
D: NA
size: NA
DNA: TGTGCCAGCAGCTACGGACAGACGAACACCGGGGAGCTGTTTTTT
CDR3: CASSYGQTNTGELFF

J: TRBJ2-2
V: TRBV4-3
D: NA
size: NA
DNA: TGCGCCAGCAGCCAAGACAGGGTGATGATCTCCGGGGAGCTGTTTTTT
CDR3: CASSQDRVMISGELFF

J: TRBJ1-4
V: TRBV5-5
D: TRBD1
size: NA
DNA: TGTGCCAGCAGCTCTCAGGGGGGCCCAGCAAAACTGTTTTTT
CDR3: CASSSQGGPAKLFF

J: TRBJ2-7
V: TRBV5-1
D: NA
size: NA
DNA: TGCGCCAGCAGCTTTGGGGGGAATCCCTACGAGCAGTACTTC
CDR3: CASSFGGNPYEQYF

J: TRBJ2-2
V: TRBV7-2
D: TRBD2
size: NA
DNA: TGTGCCAGCAGCCTAGACGGGGGGAGAACCGGGGAGCTGTTTTTT
CDR3: CASSLDGGRTGELFF

J: TRBJ2-1
V: TRBV5-1
D: TRBD1
size: NA
DNA: TGCGCCAGCAGCTCACAGGGGTTTTACAATGAGCAGTTCTTC
CDR3: CASSSQGFYNEQFF

J: TRBJ1-6
V: TRBV7-9
D: TRBD1
size: NA
DNA: TGTGCCAGCAGCTTAAGCCGACAGGGGATTACTTCACCCCTCCACTTT
CDR3: CASSLSRQGITSPLHF

J: TRBJ1-5
V: TRBV28
D: NA
size: few
DNA: TGTGCCAGTTCGACTGGCAATCAGCCCCAGCATTTT
CDR3: CASSTGNQPQHF

J: TRBJ2-3
V: TRBV7-9
D: NA
size: few
DNA: TGTGCCAGCAGCTTAGAGTTAGGGGTTACGCAGTATTTT
CDR3: CASSLELGVTQYF

J: TRBJ1-4
V: TRBV5-1
D: NA
size: few
DNA: TGCGCCAGCAGCAAAACGACAGGTCGGGATAATGAAAAACTGTTTTTT
CDR3: CASSKTTGRDNEKLFF

J: TRBJ1-1
V: TRBV28
D: NA
size: NA
DNA: TGTGCCAGCAGTTTATTTACAGGAGTGGCTTTCTTT
CDR3: CASSLFTGVAFF

J: TRBJ2-7
V: TRBV7-2
D: NA
size: few
DNA: TGTGCCAGCAGCCTCGATTCGGGACAAACCTACGAGCAGTACTTC
CDR3: CASSLDSGQTYEQYF

J: TRBJ2-5
V: TRBV6-2/TRBV6-3
D: NA
size: NA
DNA: TGTGCCAGCAGTCATCCTAGCAGGAGATCGGAAGAGACCCAGTACTTC
CDR3: CASSHPSRRSEETQYF

J: TRBJ2-7
V: TRBV7-2
D: TRBD1
size: NA
DNA: TGTGCCAGCAGCCCGACCGGGACAGGGCCCTACGAGCAGTACTTC
CDR3: CASSPTGTGPYEQYF

J: TRBJ1-5
V: TRBV28
D: NA
size: NA
DNA: TGTGCCAGCACTCTGACAGTTACCAATCAGCCCCAGCATTTT
CDR3: CASTLTVTNQPQHF

J: TRBJ1-2
V: TRBV11-3
D: TRBD1
size: NA
DNA: TGTGCCAGCAGCTTAGAAAAACAGGGGGATGGTGGCTACACCTTC
CDR3: CASSLEKQGDGGYTF

J: TRBJ2-2
V: TRBV18
D: NA
size: NA
DNA: TGTGTCAGCTCACCAAGGGGCACCGGGGAGCTGTTTTTT
CDR3: CVSSPRGTGELFF

J: TRBJ2-5
V: TRBV3-1/TRBV3-2
D: TRBD2
size: NA
DNA: TGTGCCAGCAGCCAAGACAGACTAGCTGAGACCCAGTACTTC
CDR3: CASSQDRLAETQYF

J: TRBJ2-7
V: TRBV2
D: NA
size: NA
DNA: TGTGCCAGCAGGGAGGACGTAACCTACGAGCAGTACTTC
CDR3: CASREDVTYEQYF

J: TRBJ1-1
V: TRBV28
D: NA
size: NA
DNA: TGTGCCAGTAATAGACCCCGGGGTTCTAACACTGAAGCTTTCTTT
CDR3: CASNRPRGSNTEAFF

J: TRBJ2-1
V: TRBV25-1
D: TRBD2
size: NA
DNA: TGTGCCAGCAGTGAATACGGGGGGGGAGGGTACAATGAGCAGTTCTTC
CDR3: CASSEYGGGGYNEQFF

J: TRBJ1-2
V: TRBV19
D: NA
size: NA
DNA: TGTGCCAGTAACCTTAGCAGGGGTTATGGCTACACCTTC
CDR3: CASNLSRGYGYTF

J: TRBJ2-1
V: TRBV29-1
D: NA
size: NA
DNA: TGCAGCGTTGCCAGGGGTTCGGATGAGCAGTTCTTC
CDR3: CSVARGSDEQFF

J: TRBJ2-2
V: TRBV19
D: TRBD1
size: NA
DNA: TGTGCCAGTAGTATACAGGGGGCGGGCGGGGAGCTGTTTTTT
CDR3: CASSIQGAGGELFF

J: TRBJ1-3
V: TRBV7-2
D: NA
size: NA
DNA: TGTGCCAGCAGCTTAGATCGGGGTGGAAACACCATATATTTT
CDR3: CASSLDRGGNTIYF

J: TRBJ2-7
V: TRBV5-1
D: TRBD2
size: NA
DNA: TGCGCCAGCAGCTTGGAACTAGCGGCGCCCTACGAGCAGTACTTC
CDR3: CASSLELAAPYEQYF

J: TRBJ2-7
V: TRBV10-2
D: NA
size: NA
DNA: TGCGCCAGCAGTGAGTCGGTGGGATACTACACGGGGAGCCCCTACGAGCAGTACTTC
CDR3: CASSESVGYYTGSPYEQYF

J: TRBJ2-5
V: TRBV5-1
D: NA
size: NA
DNA: TGCGCCAGCAGCCTAACCGGGACAAGCGAAGAGACCCAGTACTTC
CDR3: CASSLTGTSEETQYF

J: TRBJ1-1
V: TRBV6-2/TRBV6-3
D: NA
size: once
DNA: TGTGCCAGCAGCACTGCAAATGAGGGATGGAACACTGAAGCTTTCTTT
CDR3: CASSTANEGWNTEAFF

J: TRBJ1-5
V: TRBV19
D: NA
size: NA
DNA: TGTGCCAGTAGTATCTCTGTAGAACAGCCCCAGCATTTT
CDR3: CASSISVEQPQHF

J: TRBJ2-2
V: TRBV10-3
D: NA
size: NA
DNA: TGTGCCATCAGTGAGGTAAACCCGCGAGACACCGGGGAGCTGTTTTTT
CDR3: CAISEVNPRDTGELFF

J: TRBJ1-5
V: TRBV7-9
D: NA
size: NA
DNA: TGTGCCAGCAGCTTAGGGAGTCAGCCCCAGCATTTT
CDR3: CASSLGSQPQHF

J: TRBJ1-6
V: TRBV30
D: NA
size: once
DNA: TGTGCCTGGAGGGACAGCGGAGCCTTACCCCTCCACTTT
CDR3: CAWRDSGALPLHF

J: TRBJ2-1
V: TRBV27
D: TRBD2
size: NA
DNA: TGTGCCAGCAGTTTGGGGACTACCCACAATGAGCAGTTCTTC
CDR3: CASSLGTTHNEQFF

J: TRBJ1-3
V: TRBV7-8
D: NA
size: NA
DNA: TGTGCCAGCAGCTCCCATCAAACTGGAAACACCATATATTTT
CDR3: CASSSHQTGNTIYF

J: TRBJ1-6
V: TRBV9
D: NA
size: NA
DNA: TGTGCCAGCAGCGTAGACCCCGCCGGTTCACCCCTCCACTTT
CDR3: CASSVDPAGSPLHF